This TCR beta chain was recovered during a study of human T cells and chemical hapten exposure. This clonotype has only a few counts. The time point is: pre-sensitization, week 0. Described treatment: therapeutic diphenylcyclopropenone sensitization with weekly scalp DPC. TCRdb re-analysed the RACE reads in MiXCR, keeping a single row per CDR3 protein. The sample carries over 300,000 distinct CDR3 sequences, roughly 5% recorded once. This TCR derives from a woman aged 50 to 60 with alopecia areata. Some clones in this sample may be carry-over from other donors' samples. Sequenced material: whole blood, taken in connection with sensitization to the hapten diphenylcyclopropenone (DPC).

The CDR3 sequence: CASSLDGTGGSYNEQFF. CDR3 in DNA: TGTGCCAGCAGCTTAGATGGGACGGGAGGCTCCTACAATGAGCAGTTCTTC. The rearrangement uses TRBV11-2 and TRBJ2-1, with 7 bases identical to TRBD2. Germline V lookup: CDR1 SGHAT, CDR2 FQNNGV. CDR3 length: 17 amino acids. The ends lost 0 bases at V and 0 bases at J; junction bases unmatched: 5.